A single sample gave rise to the 20 T cell receptor beta chains below, sequenced in a study of cytomegalovirus exposure and HLA in healthy donors. 13 Jbeta primers and 60 Vbeta primers were used for the PCR. TCRdb's table, derived via immunoSEQ multiplex PCR, lists solely in-frame clones and lacks some. The table records about 98,000 clones, more than 60% of them present only once. What was sequenced was PBMCs. Receptor source: a man aged 18 to 29 in good health and CMV-seropositive.

The V gene is TRBV11-2, the J gene TRBJ2-7; a possible D gene is TRBD2 (5 bases). Between the trimmed V and J ends, which lost 0 bases and 4 bases, there was a span of 19 bases. Germline CDR1 is SGHAT and CDR2 is FQNNGV. The CDR3 consists of 17 residues. This CDR3 is CASSLEVGGAEVYEQYF. Written as DNA, the CDR3 is TGTGCCAGCAGCTTAGAAGTGGGTGGTGCGGAGGTGTACGAGCAGTACTTC.

This clone was recorded only once. This chain joins TRBV28 and TRBJ2-7; 11 positions match TRBD1. The CDR3 has 13 residues. Germline CDR1 MDHEN, CDR2 SYDVKM. With V trimmed by 4 bases and J by 6 bases, 2 bases remained unmatched. CDR3 coding DNA: TGTGCCAGCAGTTCGGGACAGGGGGTCGAGCAGTACTTC. Protein product: CASSSGQGVEQYF.

The chain has TRBV21-1 and TRBJ2-7; TRBD2, the table's D call, was not compared with the DNA. TRBV21-1 is labeled a pseudogene. The CDR3 has 15 amino acids. The CDR3: CASKLSESRTYEQYF. The CDR3 DNA reads TGTGCCAGCAAGTTAAGCGAAAGCCGAACTTACGAGCAGTACTTC.

V and J are TRBV7-2 and TRBJ1-3; D possibly corresponds to TRBD1 (5 bases). Trimming took off 1 base at V and 2 bases at J, with 9 bases between the two ends. This CDR3 spans 15 amino acids. Germline V gene data show CDR1 as SGHTA and CDR2 as FQGNSA. CDR3 loop: CASSLDRGAGNTIYF. The CDR3 DNA follows: TGTGCCAGCAGCTTAGATCGGGGGGCTGGAAACACCATATATTTT.

This clone was counted only a few times. This chain connects TRBV27 to TRBJ2-7; D ambiguous. The germline CDR1 and CDR2 sequences are MNHEY and SMNVEV (reference sequence). CDR3 size: 13 residues. V was cut by 2 bases and J by 1 base, with 6 bases left in between. The CDR3 loop reads CASSLPGSYEQYF. The CDR3 bases are TGTGCCAGCAGTTTACCAGGATCCTACGAGCAGTACTTC.

A single count supports this clone. This chain links TRBV9 with TRBJ2-5, with 13 bases matching TRBD2. The CDR3 runs to 17 residues. Germline assignment: CDR1 SGDLS and CDR2 YYNGEE. V lost 0 bases to trimming and J lost 5 bases; unmatched junction nucleotides: 7. This CDR3 is CASSVEGLAGPRETQYF. The DNA for the CDR3 is TGTGCCAGCAGCGTAGAGGGACTAGCGGGGCCGCGGGAGACCCAGTACTTC.

The genes are TRBV5-1 and TRBJ2-3; TRBD2 matches 8 bases. The CDR3 is 17 residues long. J lost 5 bases, V lost 5 bases, and 16 bases had no gene match. Germline V gene sequence: CDR1 SGHRS, CDR2 YFSETQ. The CDR3: CASSPSPRGGPLDTQYF. CDR3 coding DNA: TGCGCCAGCAGTCCGAGCCCCCGCGGGGGGCCCCTAGATACGCAGTATTTT.

This chain links TRBV6-1 with TRBJ1-6, with D hard to call. The V end was cut by 2 bases, the J end by 2 bases, with 10 bases between. Germline loops: CDR1 MNHNS, CDR2 SASEGT. This CDR3 has 16 residues. The DNA for the CDR3 is TGTGCCAGCAGTGAATACGCCCAGACCTATAATTCACCCCTCCACTTT. Protein sequence: CASSEYAQTYNSPLHF.

The chain joins TRBV11-3 to TRBJ1-1, with TRBD1 as a possible D gene (6 bases). Looked up from germline, CDR1 is SGHNT and CDR2 is YENEEA. Trimming left V 3 bases short and J 1 base short, with 9 bases between. The CDR3 totals 14 residues. CDR3 in amino acids: CASSLGGGNTEAFF. CDR3 coding DNA: TGTGCCAGCAGCTTGGGAGGGGGGAACACTGAAGCTTTCTTT.

The chain couples TRBV6-1 to TRBJ2-1, with TRBD2 as a possible D gene (5 bases). This CDR3 region has 11 residues. The V and J ends lost 4 bases and 10 bases respectively, with 8 bases between them. Germline V CDR1 and CDR2: MNHNS, SASEGT. For the CDR3, the DNA is TGTGCCAGCAGTGCGGGGTTCGAGCAGTTCTTC. Protein sequence: CASSAGFEQFF.

The chain joins TRBV5-1 to TRBJ1-1; tentative D call: TRBD1 (5 bases). The V gene lost 2 bases and the J gene lost 0 bases, with 11 bases spanning the gap. The CDR3 covers 15 residues. The germline gives CDR1 SGHRS, CDR2 YFSETQ. CDR3 DNA: TGCGCCAGCAGCTTTTACTCCAGGGTGAACACTGAAGCTTTCTTT. It specifies CASSFYSRVNTEAFF.

The count of this clone is one. V is TRBV4-1 and J is TRBJ1-1; tentatively, D is TRBD1 (5 bases). CDR3 length: 14 residues. Trimming left V 3 bases short and J 5 bases short, with 13 bases between. The germline V gene encodes CDR1 MGHRA and CDR2 YSYEKL. CDR3 nucleotides: TGCGCCAGCAGCCAGATGCCTGGGGGGACTGAAGCTTTCTTT. It is translated as CASSQMPGGTEAFF.

The V call is TRBV6-1, the J call TRBJ2-2, with D perhaps TRBD1 (5 bases). Germline CDR1 and CDR2: MNHNS and SASEGT. The CDR3 runs to 14 residues. With 3 bases removed from V and 6 bases from J, the gap between germline ends came to 11 bases. The CDR3 nucleotides read TGTGCCAGCAGTGATGGGGCTCGGTCCGGGGAGCTGTTTTTT. This encodes CASSDGARSGELFF.

The CDR3 nucleotides read TGTGCCAGTAGTCTTCGGAGGAGTGAACCCGGGGAGCTGTTTTTT. Protein product: CASSLRRSEPGELFF. The chain employs TRBV19 and TRBJ2-2; possible D gene TRBD2, 5 bases. V lost 5 bases and J lost 6, with 16 bases in between. Germline CDR1 is LNHDA and CDR2 is SQIVND (reference sequence). The CDR3 consists of 15 residues.

The genes are TRBV29-1 and TRBJ2-2, with 7 nucleotides matching TRBD1. The CDR3 is made up of 13 amino acids. Germline-derived CDR1 and CDR2 are SQVTM and ANQGSEA. With 1 base clipped from V and 5 bases from J, the junction kept 1 base outside the gene matches. Here the CDR3 reads CSVEAGGTGELFF. CDR3 in DNA: TGCAGCGTTGAAGCAGGGGGAACCGGGGAGCTGTTTTTT.

The chain combines TRBV5-1 with TRBJ2-2; D ambiguous. The CDR3 is 12 residues long. The germline CDR1 and CDR2 sequences are SGHRS and YFSETQ. Trimming shortened V by 4 bases and J by 7 bases, and 8 bases separated the two germline ends. CDR3 residues: CASSPPGGELFF. CDR3 nucleotides: TGCGCCAGCAGCCCGCCCGGCGGGGAGCTGTTTTTT.

This clone was detected only once. The chain is built from TRBV5-4 and TRBJ2-7; no reliable D call. The V and J ends lost 0 bases and 0 bases respectively, with 10 bases between them. The CDR3 is made up of 15 amino acids. Germline CDR1 is SGHNT and CDR2 is YYREEE (reference sequence). In DNA form, the CDR3 reads TGTGCCAGCAGCTTGGAAAGCTATAGCTCCTACGAGCAGTACTTC. Amino acid sequence: CASSLESYSSYEQYF.

The V gene is TRBV2, the J gene TRBJ2-5; D is perhaps TRBD1 (6 bases). This CDR3 has 14 amino acids. Germline CDR1 reads SNHLY; CDR2 reads FYNNEI. V gave up 1 base and J gave up 7 bases, with 13 bases separating them. The CDR3 loop reads CASSEGGPRGTQYF. The CDR3 DNA is TGTGCCAGCAGTGAAGGGGGGCCTAGGGGGACCCAGTACTTC.

V usage is TRBV5-5 and J usage is TRBJ1-4, with 12 bases aligning to TRBD1. CDR1 SGHKS and CDR2 YYEKEE come from the germline V gene (reference sequence). CDR3 length equals 16 residues. The trim removed 3 bases at V and 3 bases at J, leaving 3 bases unmatched. The CDR3 sequence: CASSWGQGAPNEKLFF. DNA for the CDR3: TGTGCCAGCAGCTGGGGACAGGGGGCTCCTAATGAAAAACTGTTTTTT.

CDR3 in DNA: TGTGCCAGCACGGTTAGCGGGGGGGCAGATACGCAGTATTTT. This translates into CASTVSGGADTQYF. The chain recombines TRBV6-5 with TRBJ2-3, with 11 nucleotides matching TRBD2. With 7 bases clipped from V and 4 bases from J, the junction kept 4 bases outside the gene matches. Per the germline V gene, CDR1 is MNHEY and CDR2 is SVGAGI. This CDR3 is 14 amino acids long.